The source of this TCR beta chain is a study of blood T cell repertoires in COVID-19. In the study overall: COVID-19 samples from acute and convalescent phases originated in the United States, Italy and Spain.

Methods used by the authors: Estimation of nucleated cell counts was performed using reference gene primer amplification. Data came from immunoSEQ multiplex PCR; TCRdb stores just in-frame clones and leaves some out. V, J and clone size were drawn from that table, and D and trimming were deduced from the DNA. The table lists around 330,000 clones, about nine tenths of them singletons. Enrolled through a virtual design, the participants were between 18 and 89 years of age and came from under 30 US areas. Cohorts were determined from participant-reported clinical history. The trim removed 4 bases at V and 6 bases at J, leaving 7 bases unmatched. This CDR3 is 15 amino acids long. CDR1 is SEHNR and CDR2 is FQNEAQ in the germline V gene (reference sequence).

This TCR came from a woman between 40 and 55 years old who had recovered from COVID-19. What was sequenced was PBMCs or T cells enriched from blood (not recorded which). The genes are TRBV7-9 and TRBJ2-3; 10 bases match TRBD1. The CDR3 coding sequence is TGTGCCAGCAGCTCGGGACAGGGGATCATGGATACGCAGTATTTT. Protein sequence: CASSSGQGIMDTQYF.